This T cell receptor beta chain was found in a study of identical twins' blood T cells (dated by TCRdb to 2012 to 2014). With regard to the full study: Roughly 50 million Illumina reads were obtained across some 12 libraries, of which six were alpha-chain libraries and six were beta-chain libraries. The study compared TCR alpha and beta chain repertoires of three pairs of monozygous twins using next-generation sequencing to assess genetic influence on repertoire formation.

The V end gives up 0 bases and the J end 0 bases, leaving 6 bases in the junction not matched to a gene. The germline V gene (reference sequence) provides CDR1 DFQATT and CDR2 SNEGSKA. Including the terminal cysteine and phenylalanine, the CDR3 comprises 18 residues. Only the CDR3 DNA is retained, 54 bases long and in frame from the first base. Comments on this clonotype: Its antigen remains unidentified. The sample holds no much larger clone one base away, and base qualities are not on file.

Receptor libraries were prepared by 5' RACE. These reads were obtained on an Illumina Genome Analyzer IIx. To prepare the RNA-based TCR cDNA libraries, a previously described protocol was followed, with several modifications. To prevent cross-contamination, barcodes specific to each sample were added to both ends of every TCR cDNA library during cDNA synthesis and amplification. On the study's bioinformatics: Between about 100,000 and nearly 550,000 clonotypes were identified per individual, with about 2.2 to 4 million CDR3-containing reads per library. After reads with improper barcode index combinations were thrown out, a cloneset for each library was built using the MiTCR software. MiTCR filtered or rescued low-quality reads and corrected PCR and sequencing errors when assembling CDR3 clonotypes. Artificial out-of-frame clonotypes were mapped to in-frame sequences, with one indel allowed in the CDR3, and then removed. Similarity of V and J gene usage between donors was measured as Jensen-Shannon divergence divided by mean entropy. TCRdb reanalyzed the raw reads on its own, using fastp at Q25 for trimming and MiXCR for clone calling, and kept in-frame beta chains. For every CDR3 protein sequence, its rows merge into one entry that carries the most common genes and DNA. V and J calls and clone size were set by TCRdb, not the authors. The sample contains a few hundred thousand distinct CDR3 sequences, approximately 30% of them found a single time. The ten most abundant clones make up 6% to 7% of the sample.

Donors were six healthy women forming three monozygous twin pairs. All three twin pairs had been raised together and were thought likely to have encountered the same vaccines and infectious agents. TCR cDNA libraries were prepared from RNA that had been isolated from peripheral blood mononuclear cells. General conclusions and limits of the study: The number of CDR3 clonotypes shared between two donors was mainly determined by the product of the cloneset sizes of the two donors, and no clear deviation from this trend was shown by twins. Twin pairs were reported to be markedly more alike in V gene usage than unrelated donors were, even when looking at non-selected out-of-frame TCRbeta clonotypes. The study stated that the proposed role of the TCRalpha J segment in MHC recognition during thymic selection needs to be validated by independent studies. Looking at the most abundant TCRbeta clonotypes, every donor had more CDR3 sequences in common with her twin than with unrelated donors. Because the twins were raised together, environmental influences could not be ruled out as an explanation for the similarity between twins.

The receptor's source is a woman aged 18 to 55 in good health. The sample consisted of PBMCs. The sequence links TRBV20-1 to TRBJ2-5, with TRBD2 matching 14 junction bases. The nucleotide sequence reads TGCAGTGCTAGAGAGGGACTAGCGGGGGCGCCGTACCAAGAGACCCAGTACTTC. Translated, it reads CSAREGLAGAPYQETQYF.